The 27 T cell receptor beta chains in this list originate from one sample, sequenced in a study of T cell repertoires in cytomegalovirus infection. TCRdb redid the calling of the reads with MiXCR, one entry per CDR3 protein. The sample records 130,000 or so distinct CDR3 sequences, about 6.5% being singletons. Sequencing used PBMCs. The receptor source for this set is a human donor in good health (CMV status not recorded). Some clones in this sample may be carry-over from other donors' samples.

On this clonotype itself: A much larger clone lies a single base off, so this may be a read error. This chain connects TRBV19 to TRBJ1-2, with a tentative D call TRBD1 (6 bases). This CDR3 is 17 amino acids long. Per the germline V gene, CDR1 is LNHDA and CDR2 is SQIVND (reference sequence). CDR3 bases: TGTGCCAGTAGTATAGAGGTTCAATCAGGGGCAAGAAATGGCTACATCTTC. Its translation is CASSIEVQSGARNGYIF. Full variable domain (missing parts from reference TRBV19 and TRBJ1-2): DGGITQSPKYLFRKEGQNVTLSCEQNLNHDAMYWYRQDPGQGLRLIYYSQIVNDFQKGDIAEGYSVSREKKESFPLTVTSAQKNPTAFYLCASSIEVQSGARNGYIFGSGTRLTVV.

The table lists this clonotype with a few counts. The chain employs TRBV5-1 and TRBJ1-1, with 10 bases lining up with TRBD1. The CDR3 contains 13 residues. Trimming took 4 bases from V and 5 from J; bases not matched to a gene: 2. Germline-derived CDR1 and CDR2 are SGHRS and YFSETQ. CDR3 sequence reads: CASSGTGETEAFF. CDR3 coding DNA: TGCGCCAGCAGCGGGACAGGGGAAACTGAAGCTTTCTTT.

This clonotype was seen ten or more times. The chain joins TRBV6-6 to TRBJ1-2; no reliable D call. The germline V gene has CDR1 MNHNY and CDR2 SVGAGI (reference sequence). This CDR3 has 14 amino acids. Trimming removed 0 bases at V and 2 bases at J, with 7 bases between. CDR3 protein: CASSYSDVNYGYTF. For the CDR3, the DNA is TGTGCCAGCAGTTACTCAGACGTCAACTATGGCTACACCTTC.

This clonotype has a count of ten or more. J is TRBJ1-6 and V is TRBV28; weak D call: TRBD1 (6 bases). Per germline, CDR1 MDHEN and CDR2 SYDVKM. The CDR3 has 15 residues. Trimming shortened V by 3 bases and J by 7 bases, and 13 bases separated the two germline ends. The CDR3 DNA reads TGTGCCAGCAGTTTTGGGGGCTTCGAGAATTCACCCCTCCACTTT. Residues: CASSFGGFENSPLHF.

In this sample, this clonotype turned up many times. The CDR3, as DNA: TGTGCCTGGACGGCAGGGGGCATCGGGAACACTGAAGCTTTCTTT. It translates to CAWTAGGIGNTEAFF. The rearrangement links TRBV30 to TRBJ1-1; 8 positions agree with TRBD1. This CDR3 is built from 15 residues. With 4 bases clipped from V and 1 base from J, the junction kept 8 bases outside the gene matches. CDR1 is GTSNPN, CDR2 SVGIG, per germline (reference sequence).

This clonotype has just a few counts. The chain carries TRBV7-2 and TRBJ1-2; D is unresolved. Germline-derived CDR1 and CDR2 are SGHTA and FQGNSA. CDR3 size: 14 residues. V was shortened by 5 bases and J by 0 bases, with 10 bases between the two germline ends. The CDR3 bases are TGTGCCAGCAGCAACCGGACTTCTAACTATGGCTACACCTTC. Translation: CASSNRTSNYGYTF.

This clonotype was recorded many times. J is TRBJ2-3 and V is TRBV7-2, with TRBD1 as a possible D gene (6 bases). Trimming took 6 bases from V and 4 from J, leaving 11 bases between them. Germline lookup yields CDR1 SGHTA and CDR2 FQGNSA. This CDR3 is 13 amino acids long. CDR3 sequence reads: CASRIQGPDTQYF. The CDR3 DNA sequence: TGTGCCAGCAGGATACAGGGCCCAGATACGCAGTATTTT.

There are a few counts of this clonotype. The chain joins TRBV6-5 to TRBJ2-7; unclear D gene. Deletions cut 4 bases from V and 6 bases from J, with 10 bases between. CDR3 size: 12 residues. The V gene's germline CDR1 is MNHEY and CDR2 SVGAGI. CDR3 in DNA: TGTGCCAGCAGTTTCCGAATGGGCGAGCAGTACTTC. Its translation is CASSFRMGEQYF.

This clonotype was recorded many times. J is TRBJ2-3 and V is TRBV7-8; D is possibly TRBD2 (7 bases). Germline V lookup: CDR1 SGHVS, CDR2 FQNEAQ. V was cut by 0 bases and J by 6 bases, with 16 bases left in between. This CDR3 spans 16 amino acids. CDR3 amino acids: CASSLASGGQGDTQYF. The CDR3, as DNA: TGTGCCAGCAGCTTAGCTTCCGGGGGGCAGGGTGATACGCAGTATTTT.

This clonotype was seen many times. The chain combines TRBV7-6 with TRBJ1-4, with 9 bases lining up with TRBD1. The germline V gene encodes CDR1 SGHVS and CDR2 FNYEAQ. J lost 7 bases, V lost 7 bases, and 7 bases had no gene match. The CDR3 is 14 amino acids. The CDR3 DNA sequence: TGTGCCAGCACCTCGGACAGGGGATTTGAAAAACTGTTTTTT. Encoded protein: CASTSDRGFEKLFF.

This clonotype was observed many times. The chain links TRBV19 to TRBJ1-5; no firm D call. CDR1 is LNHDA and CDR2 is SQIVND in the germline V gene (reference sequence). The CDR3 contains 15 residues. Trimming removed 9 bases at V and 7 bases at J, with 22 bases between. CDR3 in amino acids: CASNTLLSGWQPQHF. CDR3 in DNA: TGTGCCAGCAATACCCTTTTGTCGGGTTGGCAGCCCCAGCATTTT.

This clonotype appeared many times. CDR3 in amino acids: CAWSVGLNYGYTF. For the CDR3, the DNA is TGTGCCTGGAGTGTCGGCCTTAACTATGGCTACACCTTC. The chain has TRBV30 and TRBJ1-2; D uncertain. V gave up 0 bases and J gave up 1 base, with 6 bases separating them. The germline CDR1 and CDR2 sequences are GTSNPN and SVGIG (reference sequence). The CDR3 is 13 residues long.

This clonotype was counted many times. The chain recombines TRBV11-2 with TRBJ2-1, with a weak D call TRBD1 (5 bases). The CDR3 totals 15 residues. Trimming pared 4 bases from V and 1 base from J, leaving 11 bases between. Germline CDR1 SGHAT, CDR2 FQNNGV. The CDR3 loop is CASSSLYRSYNEQFF. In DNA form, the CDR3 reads TGTGCCAGCAGCTCGCTATACAGGTCCTACAATGAGCAGTTCTTC. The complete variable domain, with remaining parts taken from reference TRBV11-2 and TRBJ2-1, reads EAGVAQSPRYKIIEKRQSVAFWCNPISGHATLYWYQQILGQGPKLLIQFQNNGVVDDSQLPKDRFSAERLKGVDSTLKIQPAKLEDSAVYLCASSSLYRSYNEQFFGPGTRLTVL.

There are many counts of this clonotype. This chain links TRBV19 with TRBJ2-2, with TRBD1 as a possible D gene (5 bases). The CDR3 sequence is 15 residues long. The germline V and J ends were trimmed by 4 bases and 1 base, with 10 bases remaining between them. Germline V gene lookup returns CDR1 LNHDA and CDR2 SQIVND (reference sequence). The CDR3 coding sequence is TGTGCCAGTAGTAGCCAGGGCGTGAACACCGGGGAGCTGTTTTTT. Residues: CASSSQGVNTGELFF.

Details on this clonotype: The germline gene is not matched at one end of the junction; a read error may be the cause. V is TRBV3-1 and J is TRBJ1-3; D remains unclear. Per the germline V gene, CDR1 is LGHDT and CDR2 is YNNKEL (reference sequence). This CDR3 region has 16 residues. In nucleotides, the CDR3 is TGTGCCAGCAGCCAAGGGTTGTTAGCCTCTGGAAACACCATGTATTTT. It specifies CASSQGLLASGNTMYF.

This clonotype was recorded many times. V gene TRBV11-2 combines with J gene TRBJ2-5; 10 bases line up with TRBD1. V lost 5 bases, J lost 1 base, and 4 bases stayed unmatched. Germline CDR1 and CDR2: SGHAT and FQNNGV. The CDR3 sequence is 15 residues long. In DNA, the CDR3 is TGTGCCAGCAGCCCGACAGGGGGCCCCCAAGAGACCCAGTACTTC. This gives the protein CASSPTGGPQETQYF.

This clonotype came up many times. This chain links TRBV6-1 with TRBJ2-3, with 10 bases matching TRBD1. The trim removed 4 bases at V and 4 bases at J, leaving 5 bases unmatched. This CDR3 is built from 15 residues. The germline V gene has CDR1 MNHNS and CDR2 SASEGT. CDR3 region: CASSVETGGPDTQYF. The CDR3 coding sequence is TGTGCCAGCAGTGTCGAGACAGGGGGCCCAGATACGCAGTATTTT.

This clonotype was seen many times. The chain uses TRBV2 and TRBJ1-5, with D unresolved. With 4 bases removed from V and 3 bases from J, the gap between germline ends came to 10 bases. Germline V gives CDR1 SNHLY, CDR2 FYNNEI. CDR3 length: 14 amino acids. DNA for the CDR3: TGTGCCAGCAGTGTGGGGTTGGCCAATCAGCCCCAGCATTTT. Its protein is CASSVGLANQPQHF.

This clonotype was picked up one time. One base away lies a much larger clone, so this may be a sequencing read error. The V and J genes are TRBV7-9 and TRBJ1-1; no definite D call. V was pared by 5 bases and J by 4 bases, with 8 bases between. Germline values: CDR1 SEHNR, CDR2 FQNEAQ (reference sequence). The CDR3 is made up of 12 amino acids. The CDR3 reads CASSEHRTEAFF. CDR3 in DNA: TGTGCCAGCAGCGAGCACCGCACTGAAGCTTTCTTT.

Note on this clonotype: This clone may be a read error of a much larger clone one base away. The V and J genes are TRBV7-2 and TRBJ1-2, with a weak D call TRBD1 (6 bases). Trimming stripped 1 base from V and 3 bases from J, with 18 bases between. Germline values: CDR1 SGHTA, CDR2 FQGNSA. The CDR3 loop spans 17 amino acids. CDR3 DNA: TGTGCCAGCAGCTTAGGGTTTCGGGGGCCCGCAGACTATGGCTACACCTTC. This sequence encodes CASSLGFRGPADYGYTF.

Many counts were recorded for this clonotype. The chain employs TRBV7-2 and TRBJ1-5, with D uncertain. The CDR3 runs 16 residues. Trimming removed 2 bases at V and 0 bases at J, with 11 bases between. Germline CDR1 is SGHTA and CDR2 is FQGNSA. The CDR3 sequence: CASSLSPPYSNQPQHF. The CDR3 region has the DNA TGTGCCAGCAGCTTATCCCCGCCGTATAGCAATCAGCCCCAGCATTTT.

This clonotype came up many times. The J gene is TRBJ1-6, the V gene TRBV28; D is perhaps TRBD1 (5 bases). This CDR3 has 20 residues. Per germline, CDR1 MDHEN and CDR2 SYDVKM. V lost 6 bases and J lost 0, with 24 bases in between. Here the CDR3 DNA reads TGTGCCAGCAGCCGTGCTACAGGTTTTGCCCAAAGCTCCTATAATTCACCCCTCCACTTT. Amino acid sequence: CASSRATGFAQSSYNSPLHF.

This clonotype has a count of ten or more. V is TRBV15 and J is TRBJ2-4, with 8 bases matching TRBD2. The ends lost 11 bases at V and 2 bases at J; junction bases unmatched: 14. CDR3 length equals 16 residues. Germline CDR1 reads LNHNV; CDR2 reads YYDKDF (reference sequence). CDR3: CAARRGGDLSKNIQYF. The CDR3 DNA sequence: TGTGCCGCACGTCGGGGGGGGGACTTATCCAAAAACATTCAGTACTTC.

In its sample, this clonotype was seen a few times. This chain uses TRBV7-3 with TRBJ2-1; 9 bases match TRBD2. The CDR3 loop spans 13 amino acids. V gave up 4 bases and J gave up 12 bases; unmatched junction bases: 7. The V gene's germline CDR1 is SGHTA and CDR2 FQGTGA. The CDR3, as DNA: TGTGCCAGCAGCTCCTCTAGCGGGGAAAGGCAGTTCTTC. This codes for CASSSSSGERQFF.

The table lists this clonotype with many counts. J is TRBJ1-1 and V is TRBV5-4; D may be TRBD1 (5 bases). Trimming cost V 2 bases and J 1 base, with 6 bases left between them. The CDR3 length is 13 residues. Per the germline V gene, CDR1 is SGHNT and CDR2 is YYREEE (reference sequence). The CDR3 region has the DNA TGTGCCAGCAGCTTTGGACAGAACACTGAAGCTTTCTTT. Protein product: CASSFGQNTEAFF. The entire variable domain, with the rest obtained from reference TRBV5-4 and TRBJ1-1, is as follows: ETGVTQSPTHLIKTRGQQVTLRCSSQSGHNTVSWYQQALGQGPQFIFQYYREEENGRGNFPPRFSGLQFPNYSSELNVNALELDDSALYLCASSFGQNTEAFFGQGTRLTVV.

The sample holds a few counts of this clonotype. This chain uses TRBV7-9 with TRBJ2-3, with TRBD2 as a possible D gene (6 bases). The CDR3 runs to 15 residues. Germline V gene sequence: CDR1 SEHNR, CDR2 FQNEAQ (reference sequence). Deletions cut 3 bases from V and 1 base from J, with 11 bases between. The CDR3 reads CASSLLTGGTDTQYF. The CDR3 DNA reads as TGTGCCAGCAGCTTGCTTACGGGAGGCACAGATACGCAGTATTTT.

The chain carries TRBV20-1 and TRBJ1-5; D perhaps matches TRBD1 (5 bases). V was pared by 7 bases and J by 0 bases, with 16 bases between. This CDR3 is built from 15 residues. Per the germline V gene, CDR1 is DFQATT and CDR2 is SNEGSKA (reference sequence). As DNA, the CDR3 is TGCAGTGTGGTGCAGGGAATCCATAGCAATCAGCCCCAGCATTTT. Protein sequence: CSVVQGIHSNQPQHF.